Included here is one T cell receptor (beta chain) sequence, with context. Which antigen it targets is not known. Per-base quality was not reported, and no clone a single base away is much larger than it. In light of the paper, this sample's time point label describes: 12 to 13 months on ibrutinib. For TCR beta library preparation, about 2.1 micrograms of genomic DNA were extracted from the cryopreserved PBMCs. High-throughput TCR beta sequencing was performed on longitudinal blood samples from CLL patients receiving ibrutinib monotherapy. The patients took part in an open-label, single-center phase 2 trial of ibrutinib monotherapy. The CDR3 numbers 12 residues from cysteine through phenylalanine. Only the CDR3 DNA is retained, 36 bases long and in frame from the first base. The V and J ends are trimmed by 6 bases and 4 bases, leaving 13 bases between them. The germline V gene supplies CDR1 SQVTM and CDR2 ANQGSEA.

Each clonotype received, on average, 10x coverage in deep resolution sequencing performed on a MiSeq, where the target depth lay between 1 in 1 million and 1 in 200,000 T cells. The immunoSEQ hsTCRB Kit was used to generate the TCR beta libraries. On the authors' methods: Data were analyzed with ImmunoSEQ Data Assistant and ImmunoSEQ Analyzer, with V, D and J genes assigned per IMGT definitions. Clonality, with values ranging from 0 to 1, was calculated as one minus the normalized Shannon entropy of productive rearrangement frequencies. Only overrepresented clonotypes making up at least 0.05% of the repertoire of each patient were included in the public clonotype analysis. Repertoires from some 14 age-matched healthy donors in immuneACCESS were used as clonality controls. TCRdb limited this immuneACCESS table to in-frame rearrangements with V and J called. A share of clones is missing; checked studies link under half to unresolved V genes, and the rest is unexplained. That table gives V, J and clone size, and the DNA gave D and trimming. The sample has 150,000 or so clones on record, around three quarters of them singletons. Approximately 30% of the sample is in the top ten clones.

This entry comes from a study of cytotoxic CD8 clonotypes in ibrutinib-treated CLL (dated by TCRdb to the early 2020s). General notes on the study: The cohort was composed of 11 relapsed/refractory and roughly 15 treatment-naive patients; IGHV unmutated status was identified in 17 patients. Responses were partial in some 24 patients and complete in 2; after median about 68 months follow-up, around 14 stayed in remission and some twelve progressed. Response samples were obtained after a median of 12 months of treatment, with a range of roughly 6 to 40 months. Samples averaged approximately 260,000 productive templates and 90,000 to 95,000 productive rearrangements. Longitudinal samples were available for about 30% of the 86 trial participants. Cryopreserved peripheral blood mononuclear cells were obtained prior to treatment, at the time of response, and at either disease progression or sustained remission. Every sample from remission and from progressive disease was obtained while the patients were still on ibrutinib. Overall study outcomes, separate from this receptor: Clonality increased at ibrutinib response, stayed stable in sustained remission, and fell back toward baseline at progression. Public clonotypes were found to be uncommon and were observed to contract or remain stable during treatment; the increase in clonality was shown to reflect expansion of private clonotypes at ibrutinib response. At baseline, clonality was higher than in age-matched healthy donors and showed a strong correlation with circulating CD8+ T-cell counts. Sampling times were not matched between patients in sustained remission and patients whose disease was progressing, and lymph node repertoires were not examined.

The chain employs TRBV29-1 and TRBJ2-7; the D call is tentative, TRBD1 or TRBD2, as each matches 5 bases. The clonotype was recovered from a human donor with chronic lymphocytic leukemia. This sample comprised PBMCs, obtained after 12 months of ibrutinib treatment. The CDR3 reads CSVGETVYEQYF. Read as DNA, the sequence is TGCAGCGTGGGGGAAACAGTGTACGAGCAGTACTTC.